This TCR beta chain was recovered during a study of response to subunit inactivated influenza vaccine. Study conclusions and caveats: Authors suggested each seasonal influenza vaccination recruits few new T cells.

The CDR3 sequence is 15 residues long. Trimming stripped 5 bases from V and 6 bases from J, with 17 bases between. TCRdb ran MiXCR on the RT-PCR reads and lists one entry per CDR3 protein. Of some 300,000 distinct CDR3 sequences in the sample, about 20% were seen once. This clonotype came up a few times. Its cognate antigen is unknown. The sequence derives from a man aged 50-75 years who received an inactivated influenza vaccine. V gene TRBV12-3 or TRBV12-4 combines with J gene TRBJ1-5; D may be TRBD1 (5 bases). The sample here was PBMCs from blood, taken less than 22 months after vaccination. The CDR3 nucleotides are TGTGCCAGCAGTCCGATTGAGTCAGGGACTCAGCCCCAGCATTTT. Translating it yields CASSPIESGTQPQHF.